Listed here are 10 T cell receptor beta chains from one sample, sequenced in a study of CD8+CD57+ T cells in acquired aplastic anemia. TCR beta VDJ combinations and CDR3 sequences were profiled from genomic DNA. Each CDR3 protein is one row after TCRdb ran MiXCR on the reads. The sample carries about 110,000 distinct CDR3 sequences, around 53% recorded once. The material sequenced was sorted CD4+, CD8+, or CD8+CD57+ T cells (not recorded which) from PBMCs. The receptors originated from a human donor in good health, serving as a control.

The J gene is TRBJ2-5, the V gene TRBV15; tentatively, D is TRBD2 (5 bases). The CDR3 spans 15 residues. Germline values: CDR1 LNHNV, CDR2 YYDKDF (reference sequence). V lost 0 bases, J lost 4 bases, and 12 bases lay in between. The CDR3 loop reads CATSRDRGGAETQYF. The CDR3 bases are TGTGCCACCAGCAGAGATCGCGGAGGTGCAGAGACCCAGTACTTC. The complete variable domain, with remaining parts taken from reference TRBV15 and TRBJ2-5, reads DAMVIQNPRYQVTQFGKPVTLSCSQTLNHNVMYWYQQKSSQAPKLLFHYYDKDFNNEADTPDNFQSRRPNTSFCFLDIRSPGLGDTAMYLCATSRDRGGAETQYFGPGTRLLVL.

This chain links TRBV7-8 with TRBJ2-7; D not resolved. In germline, CDR1 is SGHVS, CDR2 FQNEAQ. The CDR3 is made up of 13 amino acids. Trimming removed 0 bases from V and 5 bases from J, with 8 bases in between. CDR3 protein: CASSLAAVDEQYF. The CDR3 coding sequence is TGTGCCAGCAGCTTAGCTGCAGTTGACGAGCAGTACTTC.

The table lists this clonotype with many counts. The chain joins TRBV6-5 to TRBJ1-2, with a possible D match to TRBD1 (6 bases). The germline V and J ends were trimmed by 4 bases and 3 bases, with 15 bases remaining between them. The germline gives CDR1 MNHEY, CDR2 SVGAGI. The CDR3 is 15 amino acids. CDR3 sequence: CASSSDSTEYYGYTF. CDR3 DNA: TGTGCCAGCAGTTCGGACAGCACCGAGTACTATGGCTACACCTTC.

This clonotype was seen a few times. The gene calls are TRBV19 and TRBJ2-7, with D hard to call. CDR3 size: 13 residues. Trimming pared 4 bases from V and 0 bases from J, leaving 7 bases between. Germline V gene lookup returns CDR1 LNHDA and CDR2 SQIVND (reference sequence). CDR3 sequence: CASSKDNSYEQYF. CDR3 coding DNA: TGTGCCAGTAGTAAGGATAACTCCTACGAGCAGTACTTC.

Notes on this clonotype: At one end the junction does not follow the germline gene, possibly because of a read error. The V and J genes are TRBV9 and TRBJ1-2, with D possibly TRBD1 on 6 matching bases. Germline-derived CDR1 and CDR2 are SGDLS and YYNGEE. The CDR3 is 15 residues long. The chain's CDR3 is CARSVGGVPNYGYTF. The CDR3 DNA reads TGTGCCCGCAGCGTAGGGGGGGTCCCCAACTATGGCTACACCTTC.

About this clonotype itself: A clone one base away is much larger, so this may be a read error. V usage is TRBV30 and J usage is TRBJ1-6; D remains unclear. The CDR3 sequence is 15 residues long. V was shortened by 1 base and J by 0 bases, with 7 bases between the two germline ends. Looked up from germline, CDR1 is GTSNPN and CDR2 is SVGIG (reference sequence). The CDR3 coding sequence is TGTGCCTGGAGTGAGGTGAGCTCCTATAATTCACCCCTCCACTTT. Protein: CAWSEVSSYNSPLHF.

The table lists this clonotype with many counts. This chain joins TRBV6-2 or TRBV6-3 and TRBJ2-3; no definite D call. The CDR3 is 14 residues long. The germline CDR1 and CDR2 sequences are MNHEY and SVGEGT. The ends were cut back, 6 bases at V and 3 bases at J, with 13 bases in the middle. CDR3 sequence: CASSPISSTDTQYF. The CDR3, as DNA: TGTGCCAGCAGCCCAATCTCTTCAACAGATACGCAGTATTTT.

The chain employs TRBV10-2 and TRBJ1-2; TRBD1 matches at 10 bases. This CDR3 has 16 residues. The V segment lost 0 bases and the J segment 2 bases; nucleotides outside the gene matches: 3. CDR1 is WSHSY and CDR2 is SAAADI in the germline V gene. The CDR3: CASSESGTGANYGYTF. The CDR3 DNA is TGCGCCAGCAGTGAGTCGGGGACAGGGGCCAACTATGGCTACACCTTC.

In its sample, this clonotype was seen a few times. A much more abundant neighbour one base away suggests this may be a read error. Because it lacks the conserved phenylalanine or tryptophan at the end, this CDR3 is likely a read error. The genes are TRBV6-1 and TRBJ1-2; D perhaps matches TRBD1 (6 bases). Germline assignment: CDR1 MNHNS and CDR2 SASEGT. Trimming removed 8 bases at V and 5 bases at J, with 15 bases between. The CDR3 has 13 residues. The chain's CDR3 is CASGQSATYGYTS. The CDR3 DNA is TGTGCCAGCGGACAGTCCGCGACTTATGGCTACACCTCC.

The chain uses TRBV7-7 and TRBJ2-1, with a tentative D call TRBD1 (6 bases). Trimming cost V 5 bases and J 4 bases, with 9 bases left between them. The CDR3 length is 13 residues. Germline V gene lookup returns CDR1 SSHAT and CDR2 FNYEAQ (reference sequence). The CDR3 spells CASSNTGYNEQFF. CDR3 DNA sequence: TGTGCCAGCAGCAATACAGGGTACAATGAGCAGTTCTTC.